The 25 T cell receptor beta chains in this list originate from one sample, sequenced in a study of CD8+ T cells in alopecia areata (dated by TCRdb to the late 2010s). In about five patients from the biomarker study, an additional sort separated CD25+CD127- cells out of the CD4+ cells. Libraries were built with the immunoSEQ multiplex PCR assay. To provide template for TCR sequencing, every sample had RNA extracted and reverse transcribed into cDNA. Imported from immuneACCESS, the table was reduced by TCRdb to in-frame sequences with V and J called. These copies leave out some clones; in studies compared against another copy, an unresolved V gene accounts for under half, and the cause of the remainder is not known. This sample gives about 20,000 clones in total; roughly 60% of them show up just once. The ten largest clones take up roughly 4.8% of the sample. The sequenced material came from CD4+ Tregs sorted from blood. The receptors stem from a human donor with alopecia areata.

The V gene is TRBV6-5, the J gene TRBJ2-1; 13 bases fit TRBD2. With V trimmed by 6 bases and J by 4 bases, 3 bases remained unmatched. Germline lookup yields CDR1 MNHEY and CDR2 SVGAGI. The CDR3 loop spans 15 amino acids. CDR3 protein: CASSPGLAGYNEQFF. The CDR3, as DNA: TGTGCCAGCAGCCCGGGACTAGCGGGATACAATGAGCAGTTCTTC.

This chain joins TRBV7-2 and TRBJ1-2; D unresolved. Trimming stripped 5 bases from V and 4 bases from J, with 14 bases between. The CDR3 has 14 amino acids. Germline V gene lookup returns CDR1 SGHTA and CDR2 FQGNSA. CDR3 protein: CASSPGPASYGYTF. The CDR3 DNA sequence: TGTGCCAGCAGCCCCGGACCGGCGAGCTATGGCTACACCTTC.

V and J are TRBV9 and TRBJ2-3; 8 positions match TRBD2. V lost 7 bases to trimming and J lost 1 base; unmatched junction nucleotides: 8. The CDR3 is 15 amino acids. Per germline, CDR1 SGDLS and CDR2 YYNGEE. CDR3 in DNA: TGTGCCAGCGGCCTGGGACTAGTCGGCACAGATACGCAGTATTTT. It encodes CASGLGLVGTDTQYF. Combining the CDR3 with reference TRBV9 and TRBJ2-3 gives the whole variable domain DSGVTQTPKHLITATGQRVTLRCSPRSGDLSVYWYQQSLDQGLQFLIQYYNGEERAKGNILERFSAQQFPDLHSELNLSSLELGDSALYFCASGLGLVGTDTQYFGPGTRLTVL.

This clone was counted between two and nine times. Written as DNA, the CDR3 is TGTGCCAGCAGCTTAGATCCCAGCCTCGGGGAGCAGTACTTC. Amino acids: CASSLDPSLGEQYF. This chain uses TRBV7-2 with TRBJ2-7; no definite D call. The germline gives CDR1 SGHTA, CDR2 FQGNSA. Trimming cost V 1 base and J 7 bases, with 14 bases left between them. The CDR3 has 14 residues.

This clone appeared a few times. V gene TRBV28 combines with J gene TRBJ1-1; 7 positions match TRBD1. The CDR3 spans 16 residues. V shed 6 bases and J 5 bases; nucleotides not matched to a gene: 15. Germline CDR1 MDHEN, CDR2 SYDVKM. In DNA form, the CDR3 reads TGTGCCAGCAGAGGTCTGGGAGTGGCAGGGGGGACTGAAGCTTTCTTT. Its protein product is CASRGLGVAGGTEAFF.

This chain joins TRBV6-5 and TRBJ2-1; D perhaps matches TRBD2 (7 bases). The V gene lost 4 bases and the J gene lost 7 bases, with 17 bases spanning the gap. Germline loops: CDR1 MNHEY, CDR2 SVGAGI. This CDR3 contains 15 residues. CDR3: CASSLGGARRNEQFF. The DNA of the CDR3 is TGTGCCAGCAGTTTAGGGGGGGCCCGGCGGAATGAGCAGTTCTTC.

In its sample, this clone was seen a few times. The chain has TRBV10-3 and TRBJ1-3; D is unclear. The CDR3 loop spans 13 amino acids. Germline CDR1 and CDR2: ENHRY and SYGVKD. Trimming took off 6 bases at V and 0 bases at J, with 6 bases between the two ends. CDR3 coding DNA: TGTGCCATCAGGGATTCCTCTGGAAACACCATATATTTT. It yields the protein CAIRDSSGNTIYF.

This rearrangement joins TRBV7-9 to TRBJ1-4, with D maybe TRBD1 (5 bases). The CDR3 spans 14 residues. CDR1 is SEHNR, CDR2 FQNEAQ, per germline (reference sequence). The ends were cut back, 2 bases at V and 3 bases at J, with 7 bases in the middle. In DNA form, the CDR3 reads TGTGCCAGCAGCTTACAGGGTTCTAATGAAAAACTGTTTTTT. Translation: CASSLQGSNEKLFF.

This chain connects TRBV7-8 to TRBJ2-7; 11 bases are shared with TRBD1. The junction had 8 bases not matched to a gene; V was cut back by 4 bases and J by 6 bases. The CDR3 is made up of 15 amino acids. The germline V gene encodes CDR1 SGHVS and CDR2 FQNEAQ. CDR3 protein: CASSWTGGELGEQYF. CDR3 in DNA: TGTGCCAGCAGCTGGACAGGGGGCGAGTTGGGCGAGCAGTACTTC.

The chain uses TRBV7-2 and TRBJ2-7, with TRBD1 matching over 8 bases. J was trimmed by 3 bases and V by 4 bases; bases with no gene match: 5. The germline V gene encodes CDR1 SGHTA and CDR2 FQGNSA. CDR3 length: 14 residues. The CDR3 loop is CASSSDRGFYEQYF. The CDR3 DNA sequence: TGTGCCAGCAGCTCCGACAGGGGTTTCTACGAGCAGTACTTC.

The V and J genes are TRBV7-2 and TRBJ2-7; no reliable D call. Germline values: CDR1 SGHTA, CDR2 FQGNSA. The CDR3 length is 16 residues. Trimming pared 4 bases from V and 4 bases from J, leaving 20 bases between. CDR3 protein: CASSSTDVASPYEQYF. The CDR3, as DNA: TGTGCCAGCAGCTCGACTGATGTGGCGTCCCCTTACGAGCAGTACTTC.

This clone was seen more than once but under ten times. V usage is TRBV29-1 and J usage is TRBJ2-7; D is perhaps TRBD1 (5 bases). Germline CDR1 SQVTM, CDR2 ANQGSEA. CDR3 size: 12 residues. V lost 5 bases and J lost 1, with 9 bases in between. Here the CDR3 DNA reads TGCAGCGTTCACTCAGGGTCCTACGAGCAGTACTTC. As protein: CSVHSGSYEQYF.

This rearrangement joins TRBV2 to TRBJ1-5; D is unresolved. Germline CDR1 and CDR2: SNHLY and FYNNEI. Trimming cost V 4 bases and J 7 bases, with 17 bases left between them. This CDR3 spans 15 amino acids. CDR3 nucleotide sequence: TGTGCCAGCAGTGGATTCTCGTACCGGGCCCAGCCCCAGCATTTT. This translates into CASSGFSYRAQPQHF.

This chain connects TRBV2 to TRBJ2-2; D remains ambiguous. CDR1 SNHLY and CDR2 FYNNEI come from the germline V gene. The ends were cut back, 5 bases at V and 1 base at J, with 8 bases in the middle. This CDR3 is built from 14 residues. The CDR3 sequence: CASSRTGNTGELFF. CDR3 DNA: TGTGCCAGCAGTCGGACGGGGAACACCGGGGAGCTGTTTTTT.

J is TRBJ2-3 and V is TRBV14, with 10 bases matching TRBD2. This CDR3 contains 17 residues. After removal of 3 bases from V and 2 bases from J, the junction contained 8 bases not matched to a gene. Germline V gene lookup returns CDR1 SGHDN and CDR2 FVKESK. The CDR3, as DNA: TGTGCCAGCAGCCACCAACTAGCGGGGACGACCACAGATACGCAGTATTTT. Translation: CASSHQLAGTTTDTQYF.

The V call is TRBV9, the J call TRBJ2-7, with 10 bases lining up with TRBD1. With 0 bases clipped from V and 6 bases from J, the junction kept 6 bases outside the gene matches. The CDR3 loop spans 15 amino acids. The V gene's germline CDR1 is SGDLS and CDR2 YYNGEE. CDR3 residues: CASSVVADRGGEQYF. The CDR3 coding sequence is TGTGCCAGCAGCGTAGTAGCGGACAGGGGGGGCGAGCAGTACTTC.

The chain is built from TRBV7-3 and TRBJ2-7, with TRBD1 as a possible D gene (6 bases). The J call may not be correct, given that the DNA end is closer to TRBJ2-5. From germline, CDR1 is SGHTA and CDR2 FQGTGA. This CDR3 has 13 residues. The CDR3 here is CASSRQGSETQYF. CDR3 nucleotide sequence: TGTGCCAGCAGCCGCCAGGGGTCGGAGACCCAGTACTTC.

The gene calls are TRBV6-5 and TRBJ1-5; D not certain. Trimming pared 6 bases from V and 0 bases from J, leaving 6 bases between. Germline CDR1 MNHEY, CDR2 SVGAGI. This CDR3 contains 13 residues. The CDR3 DNA is TGTGCCAGCAGCCGTTATAGCAATCAGCCCCAGCATTTT. Translated: CASSRYSNQPQHF.

This chain links TRBV10-3 with TRBJ2-2; tentatively, D is TRBD1 (6 bases). Germline lookup yields CDR1 ENHRY and CDR2 SYGVKD. There are 15 residues in the CDR3. V was shortened by 6 bases and J by 3 bases, with 14 bases between the two germline ends. The CDR3, as DNA: TGTGCCATCAGACCAGGGGATCTGGACACCGGGGAGCTGTTTTTT. Amino acid sequence: CAIRPGDLDTGELFF.

The chain links TRBV28 to TRBJ1-5, with D unresolved. The germline V gene has CDR1 MDHEN and CDR2 SYDVKM. The V end lost 3 bases, the J end lost 10 bases, and 7 bases lay between the germline ends. CDR3 length: 11 residues. The CDR3 DNA is TGTGCCAGCAGTTTTAGTAGACCCCAGCATTTT. This translates into CASSFSRPQHF.

This chain links TRBV10-3 with TRBJ2-3, with D hard to call. This CDR3 comprises 12 residues. CDR1 and CDR2 (germline): ENHRY, SYGVKD. Trimming pared 2 bases from V and 6 bases from J, leaving 6 bases between. CDR3 coding DNA: TGTGCCATCAGTGAGCGGTCGGATACGCAGTATTTT. This gives the protein CAISERSDTQYF.

The rearrangement joins TRBV30 to TRBJ2-5; 7 bases map to TRBD2. Trimming at V came to 1 base and at J to 6 bases, leaving 8 bases not matched to a gene. There are 14 residues in the CDR3. CDR1 is GTSNPN and CDR2 is SVGIG in the germline V gene (reference sequence). The CDR3 reads CAWSGTRRVKTQYF. The CDR3 bases are TGTGCCTGGAGTGGGACTAGGCGCGTGAAGACCCAGTACTTC.

This chain joins TRBV9 and TRBJ2-7, with 8 nucleotides matching TRBD1. The germline V gene has CDR1 SGDLS and CDR2 YYNGEE. The CDR3 covers 15 residues. Trimming cost V 0 bases and J 2 bases; bases outside gene matches: 4. CDR3 coding DNA: TGTGCCAGCAGCGTAGATGCAGGGGGCCCCTACGAGCAGTACTTC. The encoded protein is CASSVDAGGPYEQYF.

This clone was seen only a few times. The V and J genes are TRBV5-1 and TRBJ2-3, with D perhaps TRBD2 (6 bases). Germline assignment: CDR1 SGHRS and CDR2 YFSETQ. Trimming took off 4 bases at V and 3 bases at J, with 15 bases between the two ends. The CDR3 covers 15 residues. The CDR3 reads CASSPAGGSTDTQYF. CDR3 nucleotides: TGCGCCAGCAGCCCCGCCGGGGGTTCAACAGATACGCAGTATTTT.

This clone has only a few counts. The rearrangement uses TRBV29-1 and TRBJ2-3; 7 nucleotides agree with TRBD1. V shed 2 bases and J 2 bases; nucleotides not matched to a gene: 4. CDR1 and CDR2 (germline): SQVTM, ANQGSEA. The CDR3 loop spans 14 amino acids. The CDR3 region is CSVERGQNTDTQYF. Here the CDR3 DNA reads TGCAGCGTTGAAAGGGGACAGAACACAGATACGCAGTATTTT.